This T cell receptor beta chain was recorded in a study of blood T cell repertoires in COVID-19. Background on the study: Both acute and convalescent COVID-19 samples were obtained from the United States, Italy and Spain. Sample material is recorded as cDNA or gDNA derived from T cells, B-cell-depleted T cells, or PBMCs.

Study processing details: By means of reference gene primer amplification, nucleated cell counts were estimated. The protocol was immunoSEQ multiplex PCR, while the TCRdb copy is restricted to in-frame clones and leaves out a portion. V, J and clone size reflect that table, while D and trimming were determined from the DNA. The sample holds under 150,000 clones; roughly 76% are singletons and the top ten take about 9.4%. This sequence was found in a woman aged 45-65 years with active or convalescent COVID-19. The sample consisted of peripheral blood.

In DNA form, the CDR3 reads TGCAGCGTCCCGCCGGGACAGGGGTGGAACTCCTACAATGAGCAGTTCTTC. It codes for CSVPPGQGWNSYNEQFF. The V and J genes are TRBV29-1 and TRBJ2-1; 10 bases agree with TRBD1. The CDR3 spans 17 residues. The J segment lost 0 bases and the V segment lost 6 bases, leaving 11 bases of the junction unmatched. Looked up from germline, CDR1 is SQVTM and CDR2 is ANQGSEA.